The T cell receptor (beta chain) described here comes from a study of shared clonotypes between healthy human individuals. At the level of the study: Donors had three CD4 naive, three CD4 memory, two CD8 naive and one CD8 memory plate apiece.

Healthy HIV-negative adults with no recent acute infections or vaccinations were recruited as donors. The length of the CDR3 is 15 residues. V trimming: 5 bases; J trimming: 5 bases; junction bases outside the gene matches: 11. Per the germline V gene, CDR1 is SQVTM and CDR2 is ANQGSEA. The table came from immunoSEQ multiplex PCR; TCRdb's copy has only in-frame clones and leaves some out. The repertoire consists of about 1.1 million clones, with roughly 80% occurring once and the leading ten covering roughly 0.82%. The receptor was isolated from a man younger than 35 in good health. Some clones in this sample may be carry-over from other donors' samples. The source material was memory CD4+ T cells from PBMCs. As for subset: CD45RA-negative fraction. V and J are TRBV29-1 and TRBJ1-4; 7 bases map to TRBD1. CDR3 DNA: TGCAGCGTTTCGCCCACCGGGACAGAAAATGAAAAACTGTTTTTT. Residues: CSVSPTGTENEKLFF.